The next 30 T cell receptor beta chains were all read from a single sample in a study of blood T cells in healthy people across ages. Combining a sample-barcoded 5' primer with a J-beta primer mix, a second PCR ran for roughly 6 to 12 cycles. TCRdb reprocessed the 5' RACE reads with MiXCR, giving one entry per CDR3 protein. Counted here are over 1.5 million distinct CDR3 sequences, about 49% occurring once; the ten biggest clones make up more than 2%. Sequencing input: blood. The receptors shown here come from a woman aged 40 to 50 in good health.

CDR3 DNA sequence: TGTGCCAGCTCCGAGACTAGCGGGGGAGCCAAAAACATTCAGTACTTC. Protein product: CASSETSGGAKNIQYF. V and J are TRBV18 and TRBJ2-4; the match to TRBD2 covers 12 bases. CDR3 length: 16 amino acids. Germline-derived CDR1 and CDR2 are KGHSH and LQKENI. V gave up 6 bases and J gave up 0 bases; unmatched junction bases: 3.

The chain combines TRBV10-3 with TRBJ2-1, with 9 bases fitting TRBD1. CDR3 length: 14 residues. Losses at the gene ends were 6 bases for V and 6 bases for J; bases not matched to a gene: 6. Germline-derived CDR1 and CDR2 are ENHRY and SYGVKD. The CDR3 nucleotides read TGTGCCATCAGGGGGGACAGGGATCGCAATGAGCAGTTCTTC. Protein: CAIRGDRDRNEQFF.

This clonotype showed up just a few times. This chain links TRBV3-1 with TRBJ2-3; 11 positions agree with TRBD2. Trimming at V came to 4 bases and at J to 1 base, leaving 7 bases not matched to a gene. Germline V gene sequence: CDR1 LGHDT, CDR2 YNNKEL (reference sequence). This CDR3 has 17 residues. CDR3 region: CASSPKPGLAGTDTQYF. The CDR3 nucleotides are TGTGCCAGCAGCCCCAAACCGGGACTAGCGGGCACAGATACGCAGTATTTT.

A remark on this clonotype: One junction end disagrees with the germline gene, perhaps due to a read error. The CDR3 DNA follows: TGTGCCGGCAGTACAGGGTCCCTTTCACCCCTCCACTTT. Translating it yields CAGSTGSLSPLHF. This sequence joins TRBV12-3 or TRBV12-4 and TRBJ1-6; D is perhaps TRBD1 (6 bases). The CDR3 spans 13 residues.

V gene TRBV28 combines with J gene TRBJ2-3; weak D call: TRBD1 (5 bases). Germline loops: CDR1 MDHEN, CDR2 SYDVKM. The V end was cut by 3 bases, the J end by 5 bases, with 15 bases between. There are 15 residues in the CDR3. Here the CDR3 reads CASSFSRGTQDTQYF. CDR3 nucleotides: TGTGCCAGCAGTTTCAGTAGGGGTACGCAAGATACGCAGTATTTT.

This chain uses TRBV9 with TRBJ2-3, with a possible D match to TRBD1 (5 bases). Trimming took off 0 bases at V and 8 bases at J, with 16 bases between the two ends. The V gene's germline CDR1 is SGDLS and CDR2 YYNGEE. This CDR3 spans 15 amino acids. The CDR3 reads CASSVDRTAVRTQYF. CDR3 DNA sequence: TGTGCCAGCAGCGTAGACAGGACGGCTGTCCGTACGCAGTATTTT.

This clonotype was counted between two and nine times. This chain connects TRBV10-3 to TRBJ2-1; unclear D gene. The CDR3 spans 11 residues. The V gene's germline CDR1 is ENHRY and CDR2 SYGVKD. The V end was cut by 5 bases, the J end by 9 bases, with 8 bases between. The CDR3 bases are TGTGCCATCAGTCCCAATGGTGAGCAGTTCTTC. Its translation is CAISPNGEQFF.

V usage is TRBV20-1 and J usage is TRBJ1-2; TRBD1 agrees at 7 bases. CDR1 and CDR2 (germline): DFQATT, SNEGSKA (reference sequence). This CDR3 comprises 10 residues. CDR3 residues: CRGTDYGYTF. Written as DNA, the CDR3 is TGCAGGGGGACAGACTATGGCTACACCTTC.

V and J are TRBV7-2 and TRBJ1-2; 10 bases agree with TRBD1. This CDR3 spans 15 amino acids. Unmatched junction bases numbered 10, after V lost 4 bases and J lost 8 bases. Per the germline V gene, CDR1 is SGHTA and CDR2 is FQGNSA. The CDR3: CASSWGGTGARGYTF. For the CDR3, the DNA is TGTGCCAGCAGCTGGGGCGGGACAGGGGCTCGCGGCTACACCTTC.

This clonotype turned up a few times. The chain carries TRBV5-1 and TRBJ2-3; D not certain. V dropped 4 bases and J dropped 6 bases, with 27 bases sitting between them. CDR1 and CDR2 from the germline V gene are SGHRS and YFSETQ. The CDR3 extends over 18 amino acids. In DNA, the CDR3 is TGCGCCAGCAGCCGCCGGTCGCAACTTGGAACGAGTCTCGATACGCAGTATTTT. Its translation: CASSRRSQLGTSLDTQYF.

In this sample, this clonotype turned up a few times. The CDR3 coding sequence is TGTGCCAGCAGTTACGCGGACAGGGAATGGGGCGAGCAGTACTTC. Amino acids: CASSYADREWGEQYF. The V gene is TRBV6-5, the J gene TRBJ2-5, with TRBD1 matching 8 bases. The J call is uncertain, as TRBJ2-7 better fits the DNA end. The CDR3 is 15 residues long. From germline, CDR1 is MNHEY and CDR2 SVGAGI.

This rearrangement joins TRBV20-1 to TRBJ2-5; 11 bases match TRBD2. After removal of 4 bases from V and 1 base from J, the junction contained 5 bases not matched to a gene. The CDR3 totals 15 residues. Germline V gene sequence: CDR1 DFQATT, CDR2 SNEGSKA (reference sequence). The CDR3 DNA reads as TGCAGTGCTACCCAACTAGCGGGGGTCCAAGAGACCCAGTACTTC. Amino acids: CSATQLAGVQETQYF.

V usage is TRBV19 and J usage is TRBJ2-1; TRBD2 matches at 11 bases. J gave up 4 bases and V 6 bases, and 8 bases lay outside the gene matches. The CDR3 totals 16 residues. The germline V gene encodes CDR1 LNHDA and CDR2 SQIVND (reference sequence). CDR3 sequence: CASSPGGLAVYNEQFF. The CDR3 DNA sequence: TGTGCCAGTAGCCCTGGGGGACTAGCGGTGTACAATGAGCAGTTCTTC.

This clonotype was observed a few times. The gene calls are TRBV20-1 and TRBJ2-7, with 10 bases that match TRBD2. The V gene end was trimmed by 3 bases and the J gene end by 3 bases; junction bases not matched to a gene: 5. The CDR3 loop spans 14 amino acids. CDR1 DFQATT and CDR2 SNEGSKA come from the germline V gene (reference sequence). CDR3 protein: CSASNPSGGYEQYF. The CDR3 DNA reads TGCAGTGCTAGTAATCCTAGCGGGGGCTACGAGCAGTACTTC.

For this clonotype: Sequence at one end of the junction differs from germline and may be a read error. The V gene is TRBV12-5, the J gene TRBJ1-5, with no clear D. Germline CDR1 and CDR2: LGHNT and FRNRAP. This CDR3 spans 13 amino acids. The CDR3 protein is CAGGLDGSQPQHF. The CDR3 region has the DNA TGTGCTGGTGGCCTGGATGGTTCGCAGCCCCAGCATTTT.

The chain has TRBV20-1 and TRBJ2-5, with TRBD2 as a possible D gene (7 bases). Near its end, the DNA agrees better with TRBJ2-7, so the J call may be wrong. In germline, CDR1 is DFQATT, CDR2 SNEGSKA (reference sequence). The CDR3 runs to 15 residues. For the CDR3, the DNA is TGCAGTGCTAGAGATGAAAAGGGGGGGCCCTACGAGCAGTACTTC. Amino acids: CSARDEKGGPYEQYF.

The rearrangement uses TRBV4-3 and TRBJ2-3; 9 nucleotides align to TRBD2. Germline V CDR1 and CDR2: LGHNA, YSLEER. This CDR3 region has 18 residues. With 1 base clipped from V and 6 bases from J, the junction kept 14 bases outside the gene matches. The CDR3 protein is CASSQGYSGGPFRDTQYF. The CDR3 DNA sequence: TGCGCCAGCAGCCAAGGGTATAGCGGGGGCCCATTTAGGGATACGCAGTATTTT.

The chain combines TRBV20-1 with TRBJ2-3; no clear D. Germline V gene sequence: CDR1 DFQATT, CDR2 SNEGSKA (reference sequence). V lost 3 bases and J lost 4, with 5 bases in between. This CDR3 is built from 11 residues. DNA for the CDR3: TGCAGTGCTAGTATGGCAGATACGCAGTATTTT. Translated: CSASMADTQYF.

Only a few counts were recorded for this clonotype. V usage is TRBV6-2 or TRBV6-3 and J usage is TRBJ2-3; D ambiguous. CDR3 length: 15 amino acids. V lost 6 bases and J 7 bases, leaving 20 bases between the germline ends. Germline CDR1 and CDR2: MNHEY and SVGEGT. The CDR3 spells CASSPAGRSRHTQYF. The CDR3 nucleotides read TGTGCCAGCAGCCCCGCAGGCCGGTCACGCCATACGCAGTATTTT.

The V and J genes are TRBV7-2 and TRBJ1-4; D is possibly TRBD1 (5 bases). The CDR3 extends over 16 amino acids. Germline-derived CDR1 and CDR2 are SGHTA and FQGNSA. V was pared by 5 bases and J by 1 base, with 14 bases between. For the CDR3, the DNA is TGTGCCAGCAGCCTACCCGCAGGGCGAACTAATGAAAAACTGTTTTTT. It yields the protein CASSLPAGRTNEKLFF.

V usage is TRBV9 and J usage is TRBJ2-4, with unresolved D. The CDR3 spans 15 residues. Germline V gives CDR1 SGDLS, CDR2 YYNGEE. The ends were cut back, 0 bases at V and 6 bases at J, with 13 bases in the middle. CDR3 amino acids: CASSVGSETRNIQYF. The CDR3 coding sequence is TGTGCCAGCAGCGTAGGGTCAGAAACAAGAAACATTCAGTACTTC.

The chain uses TRBV2 and TRBJ2-5, with a weak D call TRBD1 (6 bases). Trimming cost V 6 bases and J 4 bases, with 12 bases left between them. The germline gives CDR1 SNHLY, CDR2 FYNNEI. This CDR3 spans 13 amino acids. CDR3 loop: CASRAGVRETQYF. The CDR3 region has the DNA TGTGCCAGCAGGGCAGGGGTGAGAGAGACCCAGTACTTC.

V gene TRBV6-2 or TRBV6-3 combines with J gene TRBJ1-5, with unresolved D. Germline V gives CDR1 MNHEY, CDR2 SVGEGT. The length of the CDR3 is 16 residues. V was trimmed by 7 bases and J by 3 bases, leaving 19 bases between them. Written as DNA, the CDR3 is TGTGCCAGCACCATAGGACGGCGGCCGTCCAATCAGCCCCAGCATTTT. Its translation is CASTIGRRPSNQPQHF.

This clonotype was detected ten times or more. The V gene is TRBV7-2, the J gene TRBJ2-7; possibly TRBD2 for D (6 bases). The CDR3 is 14 residues long. Germline loops: CDR1 SGHTA, CDR2 FQGNSA. The ends were cut back, 5 bases at V and 0 bases at J, with 11 bases in the middle. In DNA, the CDR3 is TGTGCCAGCAGCCCTCAAGCGGGCTCCTACGAGCAGTACTTC. Translating gives CASSPQAGSYEQYF.

The V gene is TRBV6-6, the J gene TRBJ1-4; D remains ambiguous. This CDR3 is 17 amino acids long. Trimming shortened V by 0 bases and J by 0 bases, and 11 bases separated the two germline ends. Germline-derived CDR1 and CDR2 are MNHNY and SVGAGI (reference sequence). CDR3 coding DNA: TGTGCCAGCAGTTACTCGGCGATCTCAACAACTAATGAAAAACTGTTTTTT. This sequence encodes CASSYSAISTTNEKLFF.

V usage is TRBV3-1 and J usage is TRBJ2-4; TRBD1 aligns across 7 bases. The end of the DNA aligns better with TRBJ2-5, so the J call may be wrong. There are 14 residues in the CDR3. Germline CDR1 is LGHDT and CDR2 is YNNKEL (reference sequence). The CDR3 DNA reads TGTGCCAGCAGCCAACTTGGACAGGAGGAGACCCAGTACTTC. Translating it yields CASSQLGQEETQYF.

The chain joins TRBV12-3 or TRBV12-4 to TRBJ2-1; 12 positions match TRBD1. Trimming removed 4 bases from V and 7 bases from J; junction bases left unmatched: 8. CDR3 length: 16 residues. The CDR3 DNA reads as TGTGCCAGCAGTTCACCGGGACAGGGGGCGCGGAATGAGCAGTTCTTC. Protein: CASSSPGQGARNEQFF.

V is TRBV20-1 and J is TRBJ1-2, with D uncertain. The V end lost 0 bases, the J end lost 4 bases, and 9 bases lay between the germline ends. This CDR3 comprises 13 residues. Germline loops: CDR1 DFQATT, CDR2 SNEGSKA (reference sequence). CDR3 sequence (DNA): TGCAGTGCTAGAGACATATCCTCCTATGGCTACACCTTC. Its translation: CSARDISSYGYTF.

In nucleotides, the CDR3 is TGTGCCAGCAGCTCTTTAGCTCGTGGGAAGTCCTACGAGCAGTACTTC. Translation: CASSSLARGKSYEQYF. The chain links TRBV11-2 to TRBJ2-7; D is undetermined. Between the trimmed V and J ends, which lost 4 bases and 1 base, there was a span of 17 bases. Germline-derived CDR1 and CDR2 are SGHAT and FQNNGV. CDR3 length: 16 amino acids.

The table lists this clonotype with many counts. This chain joins TRBV12-3 or TRBV12-4 and TRBJ2-5, with 8 bases matching TRBD2. The DNA end is a closer match to TRBJ2-3, so the J assignment may be wrong. The length of the CDR3 is 12 residues. CDR3 sequence reads: CASSFGGGTQYF. CDR3 nucleotide sequence: TGTGCCAGCAGCTTCGGGGGGGGTACGCAGTATTTT.